This TCR beta chain was captured in a study of shared clonotypes between healthy human individuals. Study results and caveats: Memory subsets generally showed smaller estimated richness than naive subsets did. A few donors had roughly 5% of their naive CD4 clonotypes in common.

For each subset, genomic DNA was distributed in equal portions over several immunoSEQ plates. Original data processing: ImmunoSEQ gave junction-only sequences without quality scores, so filtering differed. Sequencing was performed with immunoSEQ multiplex PCR; in TCRdb, only in-frame clones are kept and a portion is missing. The V and J calls and clone size come from that table; D and trimming were worked out from the DNA. This table holds about 680,000 clones, around 90% found once. Germline-derived CDR1 and CDR2 are MNHEY and SVGAGI. The CDR3 runs 15 residues. V was clipped by 8 bases and J by 6 bases, with 23 bases between them. Only CD45RO-negative cells positively selected for CCR7 counted as naive CD8 cells, so terminally differentiated effector memory CD45RA+ cells were excluded. As regards this clone: Its antigen is unknown.

The receptor was derived from a young man in good health. Specimen: naive CD8+ T cells sorted from blood. The rearrangement links TRBV6-5 to TRBJ2-7, with a tentative D call TRBD1 (6 bases). The CDR3 loop reads CASGITRGTGLEQYF. The CDR3 region has the DNA TGTGCCAGCGGTATCACCCGGGGCACAGGGCTCGAGCAGTACTTC.